This record concerns one T cell receptor (beta chain) sequence. What it binds is not known. The data stem from a study of cytomegalovirus exposure and HLA in healthy donors. Study findings and constraints: 164 TCR beta chains were listed as cytomegalovirus-associated.

Generated by immunoSEQ multiplex PCR, the TCRdb table keeps only in-frame clones and is missing some. Of over 75,000 clones detected, about 85% appear once; the ten largest clones hold 20% to 25%. The TCR sequence derives from a man between 18 and 29 years old in good health and CMV-seropositive. Source material: PBMCs.

CDR3 sequence (DNA): TGTGCCAGCAGTGAAGCCACAGGGTTCTACCCAACCCAGTACTTC. Translating it yields CASSEATGFYPTQYF. The chain joins TRBV2 to TRBJ2-5; D is possibly TRBD1 (6 bases). The CDR3 has 15 residues. The germline V gene encodes CDR1 SNHLY and CDR2 FYNNEI. Trimming took off 0 bases at V and 8 bases at J, with 16 bases between the two ends.